The subject of this entry is one T cell receptor beta chain. It lacks a known antigen. No much larger clone is present one base from it, and per-base qualities are unavailable. CD8 naive samples consisted of CD45RO-negative cells that were positively selected for CCR7, yielding a CD45RA+CCR7+ population without TemRA cells. Donors were healthy HIV-negative adults with no recently reported acute infections or vaccinations. Every donor was a Caucasian adult living in Nashville, Tennessee, USA. Blood was obtained by leukapheresis, after which PBMCs were separated by Ficoll-Histopaque density gradient centrifugation and cryopreserved in liquid nitrogen vapor phase. Analytical flow cytometry was used to check the purity and quantity of each magnetically sorted T cell population. Each sorted fraction had its genomic DNA isolated and then quantified by UV absorbance on a Nanodrop 2000c. At the junction V is shortened by 3 bases and J by 1 base, with 12 bases in between. Reading from cysteine to phenylalanine, the CDR3 counts 16 amino acids. The read is trimmed to its CDR3 DNA, 48 bases read in frame from base 1. The germline V gene (reference sequence) specifies MNHEY as CDR1 and SMNVEV as CDR2.

These data originate in a study of shared clonotypes between healthy human individuals (dated by TCRdb to 2019 to 2021). As for the study more broadly: The cohort comprised two women and a few men aged 18 to 49 years. For each donor, CD4 naive and CD4 memory were each run on three plates, CD8 naive on two plates, and CD8 memory on one plate. Blood TCR repertoires of five healthy adults were deeply sequenced to estimate repertoire size and the extent of clonotype sharing between individuals. To increase sequencing depth and limit assay-specific biases, different laboratories used diverse techniques to prepare libraries and sequence TCR repertoires. Leukapheresis yielded between about 0.94 and 9 billion PBMCs per donor.

Summary of the overall study and its limitations: Pairwise subsampling led to the expectation that sequencing depth would affect the degree of clonotype sharing among donors. Sampling was restricted to blood, and TCR repertoires in tissue are likely to differ from TCR repertoires in blood. Sharing across a handful of donors was observed for 4.5% to 6.5% of naive CD4, under 4% of naive CD8, 2% to 2.5% of memory CD4, and around 0.4% of memory CD8 clonotypes. Estimated clonotype richness was generally larger for naive than for memory subsets. Even with the large sequencing depth, rarefaction of the sorted-subset datasets indicated that sequencing was incomplete. Because the study included only a small number of donors, the genetic and exposure-history diversity represented was limited. Clonotypes shared by all four sorted-subset donors showed higher generation probabilities than non-shared clonotypes.

Using the deep immunoSEQ assay, TCR CDR3 regions were amplified from genomic DNA by multiplex PCR. For each cell subset, the extracted genomic DNA was distributed evenly across all wells of several immunoSEQ 96-well plates, and each plate served as one replicate. For sorted subsets, around 0.2 ug of genomic DNA, equivalent to 25,000 to 35,000 T cell genomes, went into each replicate PCR. The purified libraries were quantified using a Qubit 3.0 fluorometer, sized with a Bioanalyzer 2100, and then quantified again using the KAPA Library Quantification kit. A separate single-read 150-cycle Illumina NextSeq 550 flow cell was used to sequence each immunoSEQ 96-well plate. The paper's data handling went like this. Because the immunoSEQ output included only junctional sequences and no quality scores, the filtering could not be the same as the filtering used for full-length reads. Sequences were annotated with PyIR, a Python wrapper for IgBLAST v1.9, using IMGT germline references to assign V/J genes and CDR3. Reads with weak V/J assignments (E-value above 1e-6), missing CDR3, stop codons, out-of-frame junctions, or ambiguous translated residues were removed. A V3J clonotype was defined by an identical inferred V gene, J gene, and CDR3 amino acid sequence. The percentage overlap between two repertoires was calculated by dividing the number of shared unique clonotypes by the size of the smaller repertoire. RTK rarefaction, the Chao1 estimator, and Recon v2.1 estimates of unobserved clonotypes were used to assess repertoire richness. For all TCRbeta clonotypes obtained by the gDNA method from a few donors, generation probabilities were computed with OLGA. TCRdb carries this immuneACCESS record with in-frame sequences only. Its versions omit some clonotypes, under half of them owing to an unresolved V gene in the studies checked, with the rest unexplained. That table furnishes V, J and clone size, whereas the DNA furnished D and trimming. Recorded for this sample are over 2,000,000 clones; about 93% of them occurred a single time. 1.5% to 2% of the sample lies in the top ten.

This sequence uses TRBV27 and TRBJ2-2; the D call is possibly TRBD1 or TRBD2, each sharing 5 bases. The receptor was derived from a man younger than 35 in good health. Some clones in this sample may be carry-over from other donors' samples. The sample comprised naive CD8+ T cells from PBMCs. The intended sense of this specimen's cell subset or site label: CD45RA+CCR7+. In nucleotides, the sequence is TGTGCCAGCAGTTTCCCCGGGACGGAGAACACCGGGGAGCTGTTTTTT. This is translated as CASSFPGTENTGELFF.